Below are 26 T cell receptor beta chains sequenced from a single sample in a study of T cells after posttransplantation cyclophosphamide. Clones were read by immunoSEQ multiplex PCR, and TCRdb kept only the in-frame ones, dropping some. The data show tens of thousands of clones, 86% seen once. The material sequenced was PBMCs. The receptors were gathered from a man aged 25 to 40 with a blood cancer, CMV-positive, and with a related stem cell donor.

The rearrangement links TRBV27 to TRBJ2-3; 11 nucleotides line up with TRBD2. Germline V gene sequence: CDR1 MNHEY, CDR2 SMNVEV (reference sequence). The CDR3 consists of 18 residues. After removal of 2 bases from V and 1 base from J, the junction contained 8 bases not matched to a gene. The CDR3 region has the DNA TGTGCCAGCAGTTTACTTTTTAGCGGGAGGGTCGGCACAGATACGCAGTATTTT. This gives the protein CASSLLFSGRVGTDTQYF.

This clone was recorded once. The chain carries TRBV5-6 and TRBJ2-2; tentative D call: TRBD1 (6 bases). Trimming stripped 5 bases from V and 5 bases from J, with 16 bases between. CDR3 length: 15 residues. CDR1 SGHDT and CDR2 YYEEEE come from the germline V gene. DNA for the CDR3: TGTGCCAGCAGTAGAGACCAGGGGTGGACCGGGGAGCTGTTTTTT. It codes for CASSRDQGWTGELFF.

CDR3 nucleotide sequence: TGTGCCAGCAGCTTACCGACTGAAACCGGGGAGCTGTTTTTT. Amino acids: CASSLPTETGELFF. The chain is built from TRBV7-2 and TRBJ2-2; no reliable D call. Germline V CDR1 and CDR2: SGHTA, FQGNSA. CDR3 length: 14 amino acids. V lost 2 bases and J 5 bases, leaving 9 bases between the germline ends.

The chain recombines TRBV6-1 with TRBJ2-5; 9 bases map to TRBD2. The CDR3 is made up of 11 amino acids. Per germline, CDR1 MNHNS and CDR2 SASEGT. The V gene end was trimmed by 10 bases and the J gene end by 14 bases; junction bases not matched to a gene: 11. The CDR3 sequence is CATKTGTSCYF. CDR3 DNA: TGTGCCACCAAAACCGGGACTAGCTGTTACTTC.

The chain employs TRBV7-9 and TRBJ2-5; 13 bases match TRBD2. Germline assignment: CDR1 SEHNR and CDR2 FQNEAQ (reference sequence). There are 17 residues in the CDR3. Trimming took 4 bases from V and 3 from J; bases not matched to a gene: 8. The CDR3 is CASSSGLAGVGEETQYF. The CDR3 DNA reads TGTGCCAGCAGCTCAGGACTAGCGGGGGTTGGGGAAGAGACCCAGTACTTC.

This clone was counted only a few times. This sequence joins TRBV7-9 and TRBJ2-7; 9 nucleotides agree with TRBD1. The CDR3 has 14 amino acids. Germline V lookup: CDR1 SEHNR, CDR2 FQNEAQ (reference sequence). V trimming: 3 bases; J trimming: 3 bases; junction bases outside the gene matches: 3. The CDR3 region is CASSFVTGGYEQYF. The CDR3 nucleotides are TGTGCCAGCAGCTTTGTGACAGGGGGCTACGAGCAGTACTTC. Together with reference TRBV7-9 and TRBJ2-7, the CDR3 gives the full variable domain: DTGVSQNPRHKITKRGQNVTFRCDPISEHNRLYWYRQTLGQGPEFLTYFQNEAQLEKSRLLSDRFSAERPKGSFSTLEIQRTEQGDSAMYLCASSFVTGGYEQYFGPGTRLTVT.

The V gene is TRBV7-3, the J gene TRBJ2-1; 10 bases map to TRBD2. The CDR3 runs 15 residues. Unmatched junction bases numbered 8, after V lost 4 bases and J lost 8 bases. The germline V gene encodes CDR1 SGHTA and CDR2 FQGTGA. The CDR3 nucleotides read TGTGCCAGCAGCTCCGGGCCTAGCGGGAGTGATGAGCAGTTCTTC. The encoded protein is CASSSGPSGSDEQFF.

This sequence joins TRBV28 and TRBJ2-3; 10 bases match TRBD1. Germline values: CDR1 MDHEN, CDR2 SYDVKM. CDR3 length equals 13 residues. Trimming at V came to 6 bases and at J to 5 bases, leaving 2 bases not matched to a gene. This chain's CDR3 is CASRDRGEDTQYF. CDR3 in DNA: TGTGCCAGCAGGGACAGGGGGGAAGATACGCAGTATTTT. The whole variable domain, remainder taken from reference TRBV28 and TRBJ2-3, is DVKVTQSSRYLVKRTGEKVFLECVQDMDHENMFWYRQDPGLGLRLIYFSYDVKMKEKGDIPEGYSVSREKKERFSLILESASTNQTSMYLCASRDRGEDTQYFGPGTRLTVL.

The chain joins TRBV28 to TRBJ2-7, with D unclear. CDR1 is MDHEN, CDR2 SYDVKM, per germline. This CDR3 is built from 12 residues. V lost 7 bases to trimming and J lost 6 bases, with 13 bases between them. CDR3 DNA sequence: TGTGCCAGCAAACAGCTCTTGGGCGAGCAGTACTTC. Translating it yields CASKQLLGEQYF.

The V call is TRBV30, the J call TRBJ2-1; 14 bases agree with TRBD2. Trimming removed 4 bases from V and 7 bases from J; junction bases left unmatched: 3. Germline V gene data show CDR1 as GTSNPN and CDR2 as SVGIG (reference sequence). The CDR3 loop spans 14 amino acids. The chain's CDR3 is CAWTGLAGGNEQFF. The CDR3 DNA reads as TGTGCCTGGACTGGACTAGCGGGGGGAAATGAGCAGTTCTTC. Variable domain in full (rest from reference TRBV30 and TRBJ2-1): SQTIHQWPATLVQPVGSPLSLECTVEGTSNPNLYWYRQAAGRGLQLLFYSVGIGQISSEVPQNLSASRPQDRQFILSSKKLLLSDSGFYLCAWTGLAGGNEQFFGPGTRLTVL.

The chain is built from TRBV5-1 and TRBJ2-2, with TRBD2 matching over 10 bases. This CDR3 has 15 amino acids. The germline CDR1 and CDR2 sequences are SGHRS and YFSETQ. The junction had 4 bases not matched to a gene; V was cut back by 0 bases and J by 8 bases. CDR3 in amino acids: CASSLVTSGTGELFF. The CDR3 DNA reads TGCGCCAGCAGCTTGGTAACTAGCGGGACGGGGGAGCTGTTTTTT.

The chain joins TRBV4-2 to TRBJ2-1, with TRBD2 matching over 11 bases. Per the germline V gene, CDR1 is LGHNA and CDR2 is YNFKEQ. With 4 bases clipped from V and 3 bases from J, the junction kept 5 bases outside the gene matches. The CDR3 length is 16 residues. CDR3 DNA: TGTGCCAGCAGCCGCGATAGCGGGAGGGGCTACAATGAGCAGTTCTTC. This codes for CASSRDSGRGYNEQFF.

This clone showed up just a few times. The rearrangement links TRBV28 to TRBJ1-2, with D possibly TRBD1 on 6 matching bases. Germline assignment: CDR1 MDHEN and CDR2 SYDVKM. CDR3 length: 13 residues. The V gene lost 7 bases and the J gene lost 2 bases, with 11 bases spanning the gap. The CDR3 protein is CASIAGQNYGYTF. CDR3 nucleotides: TGTGCCAGCATCGCAGGACAGAACTATGGCTACACCTTC.

The rearrangement uses TRBV28 and TRBJ2-1; 9 bases are shared with TRBD1. This CDR3 has 15 residues. Germline V gene data show CDR1 as MDHEN and CDR2 as SYDVKM. V was pared by 6 bases and J by 4 bases, with 7 bases of the junction left unmatched. CDR3 protein: CASRRIGTGYNEQFF. The CDR3 DNA reads as TGTGCCAGCAGGAGAATCGGGACAGGGTACAATGAGCAGTTCTTC.

The CDR3 coding sequence is TGTGCCAGCAGCTTAGAGGGGGCCATCGGGGGAGAGACCCAGTACTTC. This sequence encodes CASSLEGAIGGETQYF. The rearrangement joins TRBV7-9 to TRBJ2-5; tentative D call: TRBD1 (7 bases). The germline V gene encodes CDR1 SEHNR and CDR2 FQNEAQ (reference sequence). The V end was cut by 1 base, the J end by 4 bases, with 16 bases between. The CDR3 has 16 residues.

The V call is TRBV30, the J call TRBJ1-2; 7 bases fit TRBD1. The CDR3 runs 14 residues. Germline trimming cut 5 bases from V and 5 bases from J; bases unmatched to any gene: 11. Germline CDR1 and CDR2: GTSNPN and SVGIG (reference sequence). This CDR3 reads CAWSNRGRAYGYTF. Here the CDR3 DNA reads TGTGCCTGGTCTAACAGGGGACGGGCGTATGGCTACACCTTC.

This chain joins TRBV11-2 and TRBJ2-5; 7 nucleotides line up with TRBD1. This CDR3 comprises 15 residues. The germline V gene has CDR1 SGHAT and CDR2 FQNNGV. V gave up 5 bases and J gave up 4 bases; unmatched junction bases: 10. The CDR3 DNA sequence: TGTGCCAGCAGCGCCCAGACAGGGTGGGGAGAGACCCAGTACTTC. It is translated as CASSAQTGWGETQYF.

The chain carries TRBV5-8 and TRBJ1-5; TRBD1 might be the D (6 bases). Germline assignment: CDR1 SGHTS and CDR2 YDEGEE. The CDR3 contains 16 residues. V gave up 4 bases and J gave up 0 bases, with 14 bases separating them. Written as DNA, the CDR3 is TGTGCCAGCAGCAATGGACAGTATTATAGCAATCAGCCCCAGCATTTT. This codes for CASSNGQYYSNQPQHF. Combining the CDR3 with reference TRBV5-8 and TRBJ1-5 gives the whole variable domain EAGVTQSPTHLIKTRGQQATLRCSPISGHTSVYWYQQALGLGLQFLLWYDEGEERNRGNFPPRFSGRQFPNYSSELNVNALELEDSALYLCASSNGQYYSNQPQHFGDGTRLSIL.

J is TRBJ1-1 and V is TRBV19; perhaps TRBD1 as D (5 bases). Between the trimmed V and J ends, which lost 7 bases and 0 bases, there was a span of 12 bases. The CDR3 has 14 residues. Germline V gene sequence: CDR1 LNHDA, CDR2 SQIVND (reference sequence). The CDR3 region has the DNA TGTGCCAGTATAGATTTACAGGTGAACACTGAAGCTTTCTTT. It codes for CASIDLQVNTEAFF.

The rearrangement links TRBV19 to TRBJ2-7; the match to TRBD2 covers 8 bases. This CDR3 has 15 amino acids. Germline CDR1 LNHDA, CDR2 SQIVND (reference sequence). After removal of 3 bases from V and 1 base from J, the junction contained 5 bases not matched to a gene. The CDR3: CASSMGAGGSYEQYF. CDR3 sequence (DNA): TGTGCCAGTAGTATGGGTGCGGGGGGATCCTACGAGCAGTACTTC.

This clone was counted a single time. The V call is TRBV4-1, the J call TRBJ2-2, with 7 bases matching TRBD2. The CDR3 runs 14 residues. Germline-derived CDR1 and CDR2 are MGHRA and YSYEKL. V trimming: 5 bases; J trimming: 5 bases; junction bases outside the gene matches: 5. As DNA, the CDR3 is TGCGCCAGCAGCGAGCGGGATGGGACCGGGGAGCTGTTTTTT. Translating gives CASSERDGTGELFF.

The chain is built from TRBV5-1 and TRBJ1-2, with 8 positions matching TRBD1. Germline V gene lookup returns CDR1 SGHRS and CDR2 YFSETQ. The CDR3 runs 14 residues. V was clipped by 5 bases and J by 3 bases; unmatched bases: 6. This chain's CDR3 is CASSPTGADYGYTF. DNA of the CDR3: TGCGCCAGCAGTCCGACAGGGGCAGACTATGGCTACACCTTC.

The V gene is TRBV7-9, the J gene TRBJ1-5; 7 bases map to TRBD1. Looked up from germline, CDR1 is SEHNR and CDR2 is FQNEAQ (reference sequence). The CDR3 extends over 16 amino acids. The V segment lost 5 bases and the J segment 0 bases; nucleotides outside the gene matches: 7. The chain's CDR3 is CASSLGQFYSNQPQHF. CDR3 coding DNA: TGTGCCAGCAGCCTGGGACAGTTTTATAGCAATCAGCCCCAGCATTTT.

The chain employs TRBV27 and TRBJ1-1; TRBD1 might be the D (5 bases). Germline assignment: CDR1 MNHEY and CDR2 SMNVEV (reference sequence). Deletions cut 4 bases from V and 3 bases from J, with 12 bases between. The CDR3 spans 14 residues. CDR3 sequence reads: CASSSSGGDTEAFF. The CDR3 DNA sequence: TGTGCCAGCAGTTCCTCAGGAGGGGACACTGAAGCTTTCTTT.

This clone was found once. The rearrangement links TRBV5-1 to TRBJ2-7, with TRBD1 identical over 8 bases. The CDR3 contains 13 residues. Trimming at V came to 5 bases and at J to 3 bases, leaving 4 bases not matched to a gene. Germline V gene data show CDR1 as SGHRS and CDR2 as YFSETQ. The CDR3 DNA sequence: TGCGCCAGCAGATTAGGACAGGGCTACGAGCAGTACTTC. The encoded protein is CASRLGQGYEQYF.

This clone was detected once. V is TRBV10-3 and J is TRBJ1-2; 7 nucleotides agree with TRBD1. This CDR3 is built from 14 residues. J was trimmed by 3 bases and V by 4 bases; bases with no gene match: 5. Germline CDR1 ENHRY, CDR2 SYGVKD. For the CDR3, the DNA is TGTGCCATCAGTGCGGGACAGACCTACTATGGCTACACCTTC. It specifies CAISAGQTYYGYTF.